The present T cell receptor (beta chain) was sequenced within a study of technical replicates of blood from a few donors. Assay: immunoSEQ multiplex PCR; the TCRdb copy retains only in-frame clones and omits some. The data show fewer than 65,000 clones, with around nine tenths seen just once and roughly 5.2% held by the top ten. CDR3 length: 11 amino acids. The germline V and J ends were trimmed by 4 bases and 1 base, with 4 bases remaining between them. The germline V gene encodes CDR1 GTSNPN and CDR2 SVGIG (reference sequence). Source material: PBMCs. The chain carries TRBV30 and TRBJ1-2, with unresolved D. This TCR came from a human donor in good health. Some clones in this sample may be carry-over from other donors' samples. The CDR3 DNA follows: TGTGCCTGGACAGTTAACTATGGCTACACCTTC. This gives the protein CAWTVNYGYTF.